Given below is one T cell receptor (beta chain) in context. Its antigen is as yet unknown. The sample is drawn from a study of cytomegalovirus exposure and HLA in healthy donors. Notes on the study in general: CMV antigen specificity of a few CMV-associated chains was confirmed in vitro.

The PCR made use of 60 Vbeta and 13 Jbeta primers. TCRdb keeps only in-frame clones here, not all; method: immunoSEQ multiplex PCR. The sample yields 150,000 to 180,000 clones, about 68% seen once. In germline, CDR1 is SGHTA, CDR2 FQGNSA. After removal of 6 bases from V and 5 bases from J, the junction contained 8 bases not matched to a gene. CDR3 length: 14 residues. Sequenced sample: PBMCs. The TCR comes from a man younger than 30 in good health and CMV-seronegative. This chain uses TRBV7-2 with TRBJ2-7, with 9 bases aligning to TRBD2. CDR3 coding DNA: TGTGCCAGCAGAATAGCGGGAGCGGTTCACGAGCAGTACTTC. Translating it yields CASRIAGAVHEQYF.